These 10 T cell receptor beta chains originate from one sample sequenced in a study of blood T cell repertoires in COVID-19. This table comes from immunoSEQ multiplex PCR, and its TCRdb copy is limited to in-frame clones, with some not included. The sample has roughly 100,000 clones; 85% to 95% are singletons. The sequencing sample was made of peripheral blood. These receptors were collected from a man in his fifties with active COVID-19.

V is TRBV27 and J is TRBJ2-6; D uncertain. Germline CDR1 reads MNHEY; CDR2 reads SMNVEV (reference sequence). V lost 0 bases to trimming and J lost 11 bases, with 11 bases between them. This CDR3 is 14 amino acids long. The CDR3 DNA reads as TGTGCCAGCAGTTTATCGATGTCCCCGGACGTCCTGACTTTC. Its translation: CASSLSMSPDVLTF.

Here the CDR3 reads CASSRGPGELFF. Here the CDR3 DNA reads TGTGCCAGCAGTAGGGGTCCCGGGGAGCTGTTTTTT. The chain recombines TRBV12-3 or TRBV12-4 with TRBJ2-2; maybe TRBD1 (5 bases). CDR3 size: 12 residues. Trimming removed 5 bases from V and 6 bases from J, with 7 bases in between.

This sequence joins TRBV11-2 and TRBJ1-3; D not certain. Deletions cut 4 bases from V and 0 bases from J, with 7 bases between. The CDR3 totals 14 residues. The germline CDR1 and CDR2 sequences are SGHAT and FQNNGV. As DNA, the CDR3 is TGTGCCAGCAGCTCCCGGGGCTCTGGAAACACCATATATTTT. Translation gives CASSSRGSGNTIYF.

The rearrangement joins TRBV7-2 to TRBJ2-6; TRBD1 matches at 8 bases. The CDR3 consists of 17 residues. CDR1 and CDR2 (germline): SGHTA, FQGNSA. The junction had 10 bases not matched to a gene; V was cut back by 7 bases and J by 2 bases. CDR3 loop: CASTKGQGVPGANVLTF. CDR3 DNA sequence: TGTGCCAGCACCAAAGGACAGGGCGTTCCTGGGGCCAACGTCCTGACTTTC.

The V call is TRBV9, the J call TRBJ2-1; D perhaps matches TRBD2 (6 bases). The germline V gene has CDR1 SGDLS and CDR2 YYNGEE. This CDR3 comprises 15 residues. V was shortened by 2 bases and J by 7 bases, with 16 bases between the two germline ends. CDR3 sequence: CASSVVSSETNEQFF. The CDR3 nucleotides are TGTGCCAGCAGCGTTGTGTCTAGCGAAACGAATGAGCAGTTCTTC.

The J gene is TRBJ1-1, the V gene TRBV9; the D is unclear. The CDR3 runs to 13 residues. V lost 0 bases to trimming and J lost 1 base, with 4 bases between them. Germline values: CDR1 SGDLS, CDR2 YYNGEE. CDR3 sequence (DNA): TGTGCCAGCAGCGTAGCGGGGAACACTGAAGCTTTCTTT. Residues: CASSVAGNTEAFF. Variable domain in full (rest from reference TRBV9 and TRBJ1-1): DSGVTQTPKHLITATGQRVTLRCSPRSGDLSVYWYQQSLDQGLQFLIQYYNGEERAKGNILERFSAQQFPDLHSELNLSSLELGDSALYFCASSVAGNTEAFFGQGTRLTVV.

This clone has just one count. This chain connects TRBV24-1 to TRBJ2-7; 9 bases match TRBD1. Germline V gene lookup returns CDR1 KGHDR and CDR2 SFDVKD. This CDR3 has 15 amino acids. After removal of 4 bases from V and 0 bases from J, the junction contained 3 bases not matched to a gene. The CDR3 loop reads CATSDRTGDSYEQYF. The CDR3 nucleotides are TGTGCCACCAGTGACCGGACAGGGGACTCCTACGAGCAGTACTTC.

This clone was observed once. The J gene is TRBJ2-1, the V gene TRBV19; 10 positions agree with TRBD1. Germline loops: CDR1 LNHDA, CDR2 SQIVND (reference sequence). The junction had 10 bases not matched to a gene; V was cut back by 6 bases and J by 8 bases. The CDR3 contains 15 residues. For the CDR3, the DNA is TGTGCCAGTAGCCCCCTAGGGACAGGGGTCGATGAGCAGTTCTTC. This sequence encodes CASSPLGTGVDEQFF.

The rearrangement joins TRBV27 to TRBJ1-5; 7 nucleotides line up with TRBD1. Germline V gene data show CDR1 as MNHEY and CDR2 as SMNVEV (reference sequence). V dropped 5 bases and J dropped 0; count of bases not matched to a gene: 4. The CDR3 spans 15 residues. This CDR3 is CASSPGQTSNQPQHF. CDR3 bases: TGTGCCAGCAGTCCGGGACAGACTAGCAATCAGCCCCAGCATTTT.

This chain uses TRBV28 with TRBJ1-1; no clear D gene. This CDR3 comprises 15 residues. Germline V gene sequence: CDR1 MDHEN, CDR2 SYDVKM. V was trimmed by 8 bases and J by 6 bases, leaving 22 bases between them. For the CDR3, the DNA is TGTGCCAGCGGACCCCATCGGGCGATCGGGGCTGAAGCTTTCTTT. It translates to CASGPHRAIGAEAFF.